The source of this T cell receptor (beta chain) is a study of cytomegalovirus exposure and HLA in healthy donors. Study overall: T cells numbering around 180 million yielded some 100 million unique TCR beta sequences in an earlier analysis.

General study points: It is likely that the observed cluster of highly shared sequence variants was a sequencing artifact. Diagnosis of cytomegalovirus status made by the classifier reportedly showed high specificity and sensitivity.

PCR was performed using 60 Vbeta and 13 Jbeta primers. Only in-frame clones appear in the TCRdb table, and some are missing; sequencing was by immunoSEQ multiplex PCR. The table lists 150,000 to 200,000 clones, more than 70% of them singletons. From germline, CDR1 is SGHNT and CDR2 YYREEE (reference sequence). V was trimmed by 0 bases and J by 4 bases, leaving 19 bases between them. The CDR3 length is 17 residues. A note on this clone: Its antigen remains unidentified.

The sequenced material came from PBMCs. This receptor was identified in a girl between 5 and 17 years old in good health and CMV-seronegative. This sequence joins TRBV5-4 and TRBJ1-1; no clear D gene. This chain's CDR3 is CASSLEPVSVLSTEAFF. In DNA, the CDR3 is TGTGCCAGCAGCTTGGAGCCGGTTTCGGTCCTGAGCACTGAAGCTTTCTTT. The entire variable domain, with the rest obtained from reference TRBV5-4 and TRBJ1-1, is as follows: ETGVTQSPTHLIKTRGQQVTLRCSSQSGHNTVSWYQQALGQGPQFIFQYYREEENGRGNFPPRFSGLQFPNYSSELNVNALELDDSALYLCASSLEPVSVLSTEAFFGQGTRLTVV.